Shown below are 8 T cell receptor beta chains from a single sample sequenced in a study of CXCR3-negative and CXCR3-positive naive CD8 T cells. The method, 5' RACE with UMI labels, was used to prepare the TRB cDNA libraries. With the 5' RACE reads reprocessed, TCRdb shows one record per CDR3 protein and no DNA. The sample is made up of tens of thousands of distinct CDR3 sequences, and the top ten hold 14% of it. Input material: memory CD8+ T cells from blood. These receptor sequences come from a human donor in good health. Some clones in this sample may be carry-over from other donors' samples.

The CDR3 is CASSQLGDSWIYF. The V gene is TRBV23-1, the J gene TRBJ2-7; TCRdb's D call, TRBD1, is unchecked because there is no DNA. TRBV23-1 is classed as an ORF, of uncertain function. The CDR3 consists of 13 residues.

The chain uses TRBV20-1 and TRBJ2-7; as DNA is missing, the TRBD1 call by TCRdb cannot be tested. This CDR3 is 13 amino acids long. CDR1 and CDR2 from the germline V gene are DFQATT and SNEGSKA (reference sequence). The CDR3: CSLNRGGSYEQYF.

This chain's CDR3 is CASSPLAREQYF. This chain uses TRBV6-2 or TRBV6-3 with TRBJ2-7; TCRdb lists TRBD2, though no DNA is available to test this call. Germline V gene lookup returns CDR1 MNHEY and CDR2 SVGEGT. CDR3 length equals 12 residues.

This CDR3 is CASSLGPGPGFF. The V call is TRBV7-9, the J call TRBJ2-1; the D call of TRBD2 rests on TCRdb alone, since no DNA is present to check it. The CDR3 is 12 residues long. CDR1 is SEHNR and CDR2 is FQNEAQ in the germline V gene (reference sequence).

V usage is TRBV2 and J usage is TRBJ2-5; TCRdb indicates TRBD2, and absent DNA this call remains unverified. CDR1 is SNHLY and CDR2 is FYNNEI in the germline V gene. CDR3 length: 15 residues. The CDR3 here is CASSDSGVGGETQYF.

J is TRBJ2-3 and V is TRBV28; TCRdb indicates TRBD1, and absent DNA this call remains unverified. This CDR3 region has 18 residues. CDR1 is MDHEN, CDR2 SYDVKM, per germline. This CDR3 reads CASSLFRGGEPSTDTQYF.

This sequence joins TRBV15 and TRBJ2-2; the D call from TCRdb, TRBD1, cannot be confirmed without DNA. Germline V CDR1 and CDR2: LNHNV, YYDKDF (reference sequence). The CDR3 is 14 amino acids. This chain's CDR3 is CATSRDRGLGELFF.

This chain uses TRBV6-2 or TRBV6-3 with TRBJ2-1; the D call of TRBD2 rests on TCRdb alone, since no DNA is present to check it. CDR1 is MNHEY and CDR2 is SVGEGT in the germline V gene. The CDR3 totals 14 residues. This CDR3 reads CASRLAGGRNEQFF.